This paragraph covers one TCR beta chain sequence. Antigen specificity is unknown. This CDR3 has 14 residues. V lost 2 bases, J lost 4 bases, and 13 bases lay in between. Germline-derived CDR1 and CDR2 are SGHRS and YFSETQ. The record originates from a study of response to subunit inactivated influenza vaccine. The study's findings and limits: It was suggested by the authors that few new T cells are recruited by each seasonal influenza vaccination.

One entry per CDR3 protein results from TCRdb running MiXCR on the RT-PCR reads. The sample has over 150,000 distinct CDR3 sequences, roughly a tenth seen once. This TCR was recovered from a man between 45 and 60 years old who received an inactivated influenza vaccine. The gene calls are TRBV5-1 and TRBJ2-7, with TRBD2 as a possible D gene (7 bases). Source: non-naive T cells sorted from PBMCs, taken 45 days after vaccination. The DNA of the CDR3 is TGCGCCAGCAGCTTCCAGGGAGGGGGATACGAGCAGTACTTC. This codes for CASSFQGGGYEQYF.